Listed below are T cell receptor beta chains from one sample, sequenced in a study of control samples from healthy donors and cancer patients. Sequenced by immunoSEQ multiplex PCR; TCRdb stores in-frame clones only, minus some. The data show about 100,000 clones, over 85% seen once. Source material: blood. These receptors came from a man younger than 35 in good health. Each CDR3 is given with its conserved first and last residue. A D gene is named only where the DNA matches it firmly. Part of the rows lack a size; the others show once, few, many or a class for expanded clones.

v_call,clone_size,j_call,d_call,cdr3_aa,cdr3_nt
TRBV13,-,TRBJ2-7,TRBD2,CASSLTSGNSHEQYF,TGTGCCAGCAGCCTGACTAGCGGGAATTCCCACGAGCAGTACTTC
TRBV18,-,TRBJ1-1,-,CASSPVQATTEAFF,TGTGCCAGCTCACCCGTCCAGGCAACTACTGAAGCTTTCTTT
TRBV3-1/TRBV3-2,-,TRBJ1-1,-,CASSLGLNTEAFF,TGTGCCAGCAGCCTAGGGTTGAACACTGAAGCTTTCTTT
TRBV19,-,TRBJ1-6,-,CASTRYGQGKSPLHF,TGTGCCAGCACCCGCTACGGGCAGGGTAAATCACCCCTCCACTTT
TRBV30,-,TRBJ1-1,-,CACRARAGEAFF,TGTGCCTGCAGGGCAAGGGCAGGAGAAGCTTTCTTT
TRBV19,-,TRBJ2-1,TRBD2,CASMGLAGDDEQFF,TGTGCCAGTATGGGACTAGCGGGAGACGATGAGCAGTTCTTC
TRBV6-2/TRBV6-3,once,TRBJ2-7,-,CASSYSGPSYEQYF,TGTGCCAGCAGTTACTCGGGACCGTCCTACGAGCAGTACTTC
TRBV9,-,TRBJ1-1,TRBD1,CASSVTGANTEAFF,TGTGCCAGCAGCGTGACAGGGGCGAACACTGAAGCTTTCTTT
TRBV12-3/TRBV12-4,-,TRBJ1-1,-,CASSLSENTEAFF,TGTGCCAGCAGTTTATCAGAGAACACTGAAGCTTTCTTT
TRBV4-1,-,TRBJ1-5,-,CASSQDRQYNQPQHF,TGCGCCAGCAGCCAAGATCGACAATACAATCAGCCCCAGCATTTT